The entry below gives a single TCR beta chain sequence along with its context. The antigen is unknown. The CDR3 extends over 18 amino acids. The germline V gene has CDR1 ENHRY and CDR2 SYGVKD. With V trimmed by 3 bases and J by 6 bases, 12 bases remained unmatched. The record originates from a study of radiation and T cells in renal cell carcinoma. The table came from immunoSEQ multiplex PCR; TCRdb's copy has only in-frame clones and leaves some out. The sample lists approximately 86,000 clones, 85% occurring once. Study outcomes and limitations: Without pretreatment biopsies, baseline tumor clonotype presence was undetermined. Top tumor clonotypes rose in blood 2 weeks post-radiation, then contracted.

Indicated time point: blood 4 weeks post-SBRT, at nephrectomy. Described treatment: 15 Gy SBRT to primary tumor, nephrectomy 4 weeks later. Blood was sampled at baseline, 2 weeks and 4 weeks after SBRT. The tumor was a clear cell renal cell carcinoma. This chain links TRBV10-3 with TRBJ2-1, with 12 bases identical to TRBD2. The clonotype originates from a man in his fifties with renal cell carcinoma. The source was blood, collected from a patient whose treatment included radiotherapy and nephrectomy. The CDR3 loop is CAISDPGLAGNSFNEQFF. The CDR3 nucleotides are TGTGCCATCAGTGACCCCGGACTAGCGGGGAACAGTTTCAATGAGCAGTTCTTC.